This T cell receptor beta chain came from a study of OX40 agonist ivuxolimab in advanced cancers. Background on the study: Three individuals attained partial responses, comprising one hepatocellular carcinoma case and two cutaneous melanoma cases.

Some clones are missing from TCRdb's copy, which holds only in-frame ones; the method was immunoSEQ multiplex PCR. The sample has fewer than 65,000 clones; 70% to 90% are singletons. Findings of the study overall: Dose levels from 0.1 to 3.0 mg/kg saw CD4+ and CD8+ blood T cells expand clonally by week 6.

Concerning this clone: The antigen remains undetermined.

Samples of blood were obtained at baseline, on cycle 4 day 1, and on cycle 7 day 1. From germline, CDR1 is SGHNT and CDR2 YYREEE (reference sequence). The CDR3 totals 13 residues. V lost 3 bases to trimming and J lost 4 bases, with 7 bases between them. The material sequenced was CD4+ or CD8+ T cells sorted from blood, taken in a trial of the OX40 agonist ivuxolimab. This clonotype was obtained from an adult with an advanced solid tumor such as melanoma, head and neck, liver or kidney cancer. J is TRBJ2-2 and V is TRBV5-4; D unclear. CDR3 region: CASSSRRTGELFF. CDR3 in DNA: TGTGCCAGCAGCTCCCGACGCACCGGGGAGCTGTTTTTT.